The T cell receptor beta chain under discussion was sequenced for a study of control samples from healthy donors and cancer patients. The assay was immunoSEQ multiplex PCR, and TCRdb's table has in-frame clones only and misses some. The table lists approximately 120,000 clones, about nine tenths of them singletons. Deletions cut 4 bases from V and 0 bases from J, with 13 bases between. Germline loops: CDR1 LGHDT, CDR2 YNNKEL (reference sequence). The CDR3 is made up of 16 amino acids. The receptor's source is a human donor in good health. The donor label of this sample is uncertain. Sequenced input: blood. V is TRBV3-1 (or the pseudogene TRBV3-2) and J is TRBJ1-3; D is perhaps TRBD1 (6 bases). The CDR3 spells CASSLGQTRSGNTIYF. DNA of the CDR3: TGTGCCAGCAGCCTCGGACAGACACGCTCTGGAAACACCATATATTTT.